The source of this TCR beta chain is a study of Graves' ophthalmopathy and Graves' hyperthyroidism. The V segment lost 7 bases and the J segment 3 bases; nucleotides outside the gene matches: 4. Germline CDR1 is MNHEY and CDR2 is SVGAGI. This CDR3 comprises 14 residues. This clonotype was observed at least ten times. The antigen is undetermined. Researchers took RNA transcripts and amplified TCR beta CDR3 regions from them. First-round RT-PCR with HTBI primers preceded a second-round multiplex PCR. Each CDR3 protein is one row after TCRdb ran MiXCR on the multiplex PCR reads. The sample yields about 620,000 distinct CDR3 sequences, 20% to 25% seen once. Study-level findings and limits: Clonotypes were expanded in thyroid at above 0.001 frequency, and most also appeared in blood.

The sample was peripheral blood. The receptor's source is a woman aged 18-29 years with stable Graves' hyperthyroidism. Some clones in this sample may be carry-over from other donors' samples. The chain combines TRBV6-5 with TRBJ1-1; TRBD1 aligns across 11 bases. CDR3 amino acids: CASTGQGAYTEAFF. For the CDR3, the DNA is TGTGCCAGCACAGGACAGGGGGCATACACTGAAGCTTTCTTT.